These 21 T cell receptor beta chains originate from one sample sequenced in a study of blood T cell repertoires in COVID-19. TCRdb keeps only in-frame clones here, not all; method: immunoSEQ multiplex PCR. The sample lists around 150,000 clones, approximately 90% occurring once. Sequencing was carried out using peripheral blood. Every receptor here comes from a woman aged 70-85 years with COVID-19, enrolled during active disease.

The chain carries TRBV7-2 and TRBJ2-2; D unclear. The CDR3 runs 14 residues. V lost 5 bases to trimming and J lost 2 bases, with 9 bases between them. Germline V gives CDR1 SGHTA, CDR2 FQGNSA. This CDR3 is CASSPLINTGELFF. The CDR3 nucleotides are TGTGCCAGCAGCCCCCTTATTAACACCGGGGAGCTGTTTTTT.

The chain uses TRBV27 and TRBJ2-7; D is uncertain. The length of the CDR3 is 14 residues. Looked up from germline, CDR1 is MNHEY and CDR2 is SMNVEV (reference sequence). Trimming cost V 5 bases and J 5 bases, with 16 bases left between them. In DNA form, the CDR3 reads TGTGCCAGCAGTACCGGGTCCGTACGCCACGAGCAGTACTTC. This codes for CASSTGSVRHEQYF.

For the CDR3, the DNA is TGTGCCAGCGGACAGGGGGGGTATGGCTACACCTTC. Protein: CASGQGGYGYTF. The rearrangement uses TRBV10-3 and TRBJ1-2; 10 bases line up with TRBD1. Germline V gives CDR1 ENHRY, CDR2 SYGVKD. Germline trimming cut 10 bases from V and 5 bases from J; bases unmatched to any gene: 4. This CDR3 region has 12 residues.

The rearrangement uses TRBV19 and TRBJ1-1; D is perhaps TRBD1 (5 bases). Trimming stripped 7 bases from V and 7 bases from J, with 13 bases between. Germline loops: CDR1 LNHDA, CDR2 SQIVND (reference sequence). The CDR3 has 12 amino acids. CDR3: CASTHSTDEAFF. In nucleotides, the CDR3 is TGTGCCAGTACTCATTCGACAGATGAAGCTTTCTTT. The variable domain in full, with the rest retrieved from reference TRBV19 and TRBJ1-1, is DGGITQSPKYLFRKEGQNVTLSCEQNLNHDAMYWYRQDPGQGLRLIYYSQIVNDFQKGDIAEGYSVSREKKESFPLTVTSAQKNPTAFYLCASTHSTDEAFFGQGTRLTVV.

The chain carries TRBV5-1 and TRBJ2-7, with TRBD2 identical over 11 bases. CDR1 SGHRS and CDR2 YFSETQ come from the germline V gene. CDR3 size: 15 residues. The J segment lost 3 bases and the V segment lost 2 bases, leaving 4 bases of the junction unmatched. CDR3 amino acids: CASSFLAGGSYEQYF. The DNA of the CDR3 is TGCGCCAGCAGCTTTTTAGCGGGGGGGAGCTACGAGCAGTACTTC.

This clone was detected only a few times. The gene calls are TRBV4-1 and TRBJ2-7; the match to TRBD1 covers 9 bases. V shed 4 bases, J shed 4 bases, and the junction held 14 bases outside the gene matches. Germline V lookup: CDR1 MGHRA, CDR2 YSYEKL. The CDR3 sequence is 17 residues long. CDR3 protein: CASSRHKLGTGRYEQYF. The DNA of the CDR3 is TGCGCCAGCAGCCGGCATAAATTGGGGACAGGGCGTTACGAGCAGTACTTC.

This clone has just a few counts. The chain uses TRBV28 and TRBJ2-7, with 10 nucleotides matching TRBD1. The trim removed 5 bases at V and 3 bases at J, leaving 7 bases unmatched. CDR3 length: 15 residues. Germline CDR1 reads MDHEN; CDR2 reads SYDVKM. This chain's CDR3 is CASSHFRDRGYEQYF. In DNA form, the CDR3 reads TGTGCCAGCAGTCACTTTAGGGACAGGGGCTACGAGCAGTACTTC.

The chain has TRBV27 and TRBJ2-7, with 12 bases identical to TRBD2. V lost 6 bases, J lost 0 bases, and 6 bases stayed unmatched. The germline V gene encodes CDR1 MNHEY and CDR2 SMNVEV (reference sequence). CDR3 length: 16 residues. CDR3 region: CASRTPSGGASYEQYF. The CDR3 DNA sequence: TGTGCCAGCAGGACACCTAGCGGGGGGGCCTCCTACGAGCAGTACTTC.

V usage is TRBV4-1 and J usage is TRBJ2-3; D is uncertain. Germline CDR1 reads MGHRA; CDR2 reads YSYEKL. V was cut by 3 bases and J by 3 bases, with 19 bases left in between. There are 17 residues in the CDR3. The CDR3 DNA reads TGCGCCAGCAGCCAGTCGGGTGGCGTAAGCTGGACAGATACGCAGTATTTT. Amino acids: CASSQSGGVSWTDTQYF.

The chain carries TRBV28 and TRBJ1-1; maybe TRBD1 (6 bases). Germline V lookup: CDR1 MDHEN, CDR2 SYDVKM. Trimming removed 3 bases from V and 1 base from J, with 12 bases in between. This CDR3 contains 15 residues. Here the CDR3 reads CASSFWGRGNTEAFF. The CDR3 DNA follows: TGTGCCAGCAGTTTCTGGGGGCGCGGGAACACTGAAGCTTTCTTT.

The chain combines TRBV2 with TRBJ2-1; D is perhaps TRBD2 (5 bases). This CDR3 comprises 14 residues. V dropped 8 bases and J dropped 7 bases, with 18 bases sitting between them. Germline V gives CDR1 SNHLY, CDR2 FYNNEI. The CDR3 reads CASRGVFEGNEQFF. The CDR3 DNA is TGTGCCAGCCGGGGAGTTTTTGAGGGTAATGAGCAGTTCTTC.

The V gene is TRBV11-2, the J gene TRBJ1-1; a possible D gene is TRBD1 (6 bases). Germline CDR1 reads SGHAT; CDR2 reads FQNNGV. V was clipped by 4 bases and J by 1 base, with 10 bases between them. The CDR3 is made up of 14 amino acids. The CDR3 nucleotides are TGTGCCAGCAGCTGGAGGGGGGGGAACACTGAAGCTTTCTTT. Amino acids: CASSWRGGNTEAFF.

V and J are TRBV3-1 (or the pseudogene TRBV3-2) and TRBJ2-7, with 9 nucleotides matching TRBD1. The CDR3 has 13 amino acids. Germline-derived CDR1 and CDR2 are LGHDT and YNNKEL (reference sequence). After removal of 4 bases from V and 3 bases from J, the junction contained 1 base not matched to a gene. CDR3 sequence reads: CASSPGQGYEQYF. As DNA, the CDR3 is TGTGCCAGCAGCCCGGGACAGGGCTACGAGCAGTACTTC.

The chain uses TRBV7-2 and TRBJ2-1, with 7 bases fitting TRBD1. J gave up 9 bases and V 3 bases, and 8 bases lay outside the gene matches. Germline CDR1 is SGHTA and CDR2 is FQGNSA. This CDR3 is 14 amino acids long. The DNA for the CDR3 is TGTGCCAGCAGCTTTAAACAGGGGTCCAGTGAGCAGTTCTTC. This encodes CASSFKQGSSEQFF.

The rearrangement links TRBV20-1 to TRBJ1-2, with 9 bases matching TRBD1. In germline, CDR1 is DFQATT, CDR2 SNEGSKA (reference sequence). Losses at the gene ends were 3 bases for V and 5 bases for J; bases not matched to a gene: 13. The CDR3 spans 16 residues. CDR3 nucleotide sequence: TGCAGTGCTAGTGATATTACAGGGGGCGCGGAGTATGGCTACACCTTC. This codes for CSASDITGGAEYGYTF.

V gene TRBV28 combines with J gene TRBJ2-1; 12 nucleotides match TRBD2. V lost 2 bases, J lost 5 bases, and 4 bases stayed unmatched. Looked up from germline, CDR1 is MDHEN and CDR2 is SYDVKM. This CDR3 spans 16 amino acids. The chain's CDR3 is CASSLLAGGFDNEQFF. For the CDR3, the DNA is TGTGCCAGCAGTTTACTAGCGGGGGGGTTCGACAATGAGCAGTTCTTC.

This rearrangement joins TRBV30 to TRBJ1-5; 8 bases align to TRBD1. Per germline, CDR1 GTSNPN and CDR2 SVGIG (reference sequence). This CDR3 has 14 amino acids. V trimming: 0 bases; J trimming: 4 bases; junction bases outside the gene matches: 2. The CDR3 nucleotides read TGTGCCTGGAGTGTGGGACAGGCGAATCAGCCCCAGCATTTT. It is translated as CAWSVGQANQPQHF.

The CDR3 loop reads CASSQGTSGGGTDTQYF. The CDR3 DNA follows: TGTGCCAGTAGCCAGGGGACTAGCGGGGGGGGCACAGATACGCAGTATTTT. The chain couples TRBV19 to TRBJ2-3, with TRBD2 identical over 16 bases. CDR1 is LNHDA, CDR2 SQIVND, per germline (reference sequence). There are 17 residues in the CDR3. Trimming took 6 bases from V and 1 from J; bases not matched to a gene: 4.

This clone was detected only a few times. The rearrangement uses TRBV28 and TRBJ1-6, with unresolved D. From germline, CDR1 is MDHEN and CDR2 SYDVKM. Trimming stripped 7 bases from V and 3 bases from J, with 13 bases between. This CDR3 region has 15 residues. The chain's CDR3 is CASKRHGSYNSPLHF. As DNA, the CDR3 is TGTGCCAGCAAGCGACACGGGAGCTATAATTCACCCCTCCACTTT.

The chain recombines TRBV6-2 or TRBV6-3 with TRBJ1-2; no reliable D call. V lost 4 bases and J lost 8, with 11 bases in between. Germline CDR1 is MNHEY and CDR2 is SVGEGT. This CDR3 is built from 12 residues. This CDR3 is CASSSGGNGYTF. DNA for the CDR3: TGTGCCAGCAGTTCGGGCGGGAACGGCTACACCTTC.

V is TRBV19 and J is TRBJ1-2; D might be TRBD1 (6 bases). Deletions cut 4 bases from V and 6 bases from J, with 15 bases between. The CDR3 runs to 14 residues. Germline CDR1 and CDR2: LNHDA and SQIVND (reference sequence). The CDR3, as DNA: TGTGCCAGTAGTACCCAGGGGCGACAACATGGCTACACCTTC. It encodes CASSTQGRQHGYTF.